Listed below are T cell receptor beta chains from one sample, sequenced in a study of blood T cell repertoires in COVID-19. Sequencing was performed with immunoSEQ multiplex PCR; in TCRdb, only in-frame clones are kept and a portion is missing. Counted here are 110,000 to 150,000 clones, around 72% occurring once; the ten biggest clones make up about 2%. Material: peripheral blood. These receptors were taken from a woman aged 55 to 70 with acute or convalescent COVID-19. The CDR3 runs from the conserved cysteine through the conserved F or W. The listing skips clone size in some rows; elsewhere it reads once, few, many or a size class.

V gene,J gene,clone size,CDR3 protein
TRBV6-5,TRBJ2-7,.,CASSRTGPYEQYF
TRBV9,TRBJ1-1,.,CASSVGHRGEGAFF
TRBV15,TRBJ2-3,.,CATSTETSAHTDTQYF
TRBV28,TRBJ2-7,.,CASSDPLNRLRRYEQYF
TRBV10-3,TRBJ1-1,.,CAAGGALITEAFF
TRBV5-1,TRBJ2-7,few,CASSPGSGVAGDEYF
TRBV15,TRBJ2-2,.,CATSRDRVSVNTGELFF
TRBV7-9,TRBJ2-3,.,CASSLVRFAGQGSTDTQYF
TRBV14,TRBJ2-5,.,CASSRRAGGPLWETQYF
TRBV3-1/TRBV3-2,TRBJ2-1,.,CASSQGVSGSREQFF
TRBV7-9,TRBJ2-4,.,CASRAGQGNIQYF
TRBV7-9,TRBJ2-2,.,CASGLASGELFF
TRBV25-1,TRBJ2-7,.,CASSDTSGHYEQYF
TRBV19,TRBJ1-3,once,CASSIAPPQRNTIYF
TRBV18,TRBJ2-6,.,CASSPSFGTGANVLTF
TRBV4-1,TRBJ1-1,.,CASSHPGQGGDTEAFF
TRBV30,TRBJ1-1,.,CAWSDRVGTEAFF
TRBV27,TRBJ2-1,once,CASSLHDRIVYNEQFF
TRBV7-8,TRBJ2-3,.,CASSALALNTDTQYF
TRBV7-9,TRBJ2-2,.,CASVLLDRVAGELFF
TRBV18,TRBJ2-1,.,CASSLGQYNEQFF
TRBV2,TRBJ2-7,.,CASGPNESYEQYF
TRBV18,TRBJ2-2,.,CASSQPGQGESGELFF
TRBV6-2/TRBV6-3,TRBJ2-3,.,CASSQGAHTQYF
TRBV24-1,TRBJ2-7,.,CATSDLADRVQYEQYF
TRBV27,TRBJ2-1,.,CASSRGTSGRGREQFF
TRBV6-2/TRBV6-3,TRBJ2-1,many,CASSRSGLGYESSYNEQFF
TRBV4-2,TRBJ1-5,.,CASSQEAGLGNQPQHF
TRBV7-9,TRBJ1-3,.,CASSSRTGVGGNTIYF
TRBV27,TRBJ2-1,once,CASSYPGGYNEQFF
TRBV24-1,TRBJ2-3,.,CATSEASGSTDTQYF
TRBV2,TRBJ2-2,.,CASSAGSSNTGELFF
TRBV28,TRBJ2-7,once,CASSPFPIVVEDEQYF
TRBV3-1/TRBV3-2,TRBJ2-4,.,CASSGRLNIQYF
TRBV5-6,TRBJ2-1,many,CASSGGTAYNEQFF
TRBV2,TRBJ2-1,.,CASSEYASGGEQFF